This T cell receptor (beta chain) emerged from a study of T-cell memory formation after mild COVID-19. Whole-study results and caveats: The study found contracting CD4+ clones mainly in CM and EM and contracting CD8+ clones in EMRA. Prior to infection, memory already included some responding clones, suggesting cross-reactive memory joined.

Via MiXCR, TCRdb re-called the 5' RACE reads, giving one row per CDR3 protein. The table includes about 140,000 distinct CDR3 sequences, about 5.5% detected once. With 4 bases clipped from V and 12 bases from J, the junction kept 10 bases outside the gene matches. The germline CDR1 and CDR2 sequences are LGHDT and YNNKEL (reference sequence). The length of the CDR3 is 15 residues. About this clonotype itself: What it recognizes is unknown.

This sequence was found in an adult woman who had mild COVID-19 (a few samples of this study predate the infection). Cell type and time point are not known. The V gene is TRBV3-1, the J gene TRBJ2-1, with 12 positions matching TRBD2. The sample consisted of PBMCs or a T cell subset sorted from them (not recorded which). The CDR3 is CASSRGLAGLTGQFF. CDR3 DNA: TGTGCCAGCAGCCGAGGACTAGCGGGGCTAACGGGGCAGTTCTTC.